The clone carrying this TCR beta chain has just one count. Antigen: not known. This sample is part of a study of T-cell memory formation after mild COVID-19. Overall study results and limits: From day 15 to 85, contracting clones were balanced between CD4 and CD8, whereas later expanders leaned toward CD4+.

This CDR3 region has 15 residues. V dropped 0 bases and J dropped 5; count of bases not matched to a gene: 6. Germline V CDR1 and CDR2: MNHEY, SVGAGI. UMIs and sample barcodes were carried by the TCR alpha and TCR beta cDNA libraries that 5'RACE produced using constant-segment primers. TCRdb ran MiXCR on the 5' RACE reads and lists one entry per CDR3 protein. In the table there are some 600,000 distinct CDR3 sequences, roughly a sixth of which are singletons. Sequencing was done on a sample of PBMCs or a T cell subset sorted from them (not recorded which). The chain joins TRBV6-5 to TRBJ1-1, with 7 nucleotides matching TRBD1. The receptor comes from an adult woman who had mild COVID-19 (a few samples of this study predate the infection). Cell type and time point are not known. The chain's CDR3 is CASSYSSGGVTEAFF. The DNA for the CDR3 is TGTGCCAGCAGTTACTCGTCAGGGGGAGTAACTGAAGCTTTCTTT.